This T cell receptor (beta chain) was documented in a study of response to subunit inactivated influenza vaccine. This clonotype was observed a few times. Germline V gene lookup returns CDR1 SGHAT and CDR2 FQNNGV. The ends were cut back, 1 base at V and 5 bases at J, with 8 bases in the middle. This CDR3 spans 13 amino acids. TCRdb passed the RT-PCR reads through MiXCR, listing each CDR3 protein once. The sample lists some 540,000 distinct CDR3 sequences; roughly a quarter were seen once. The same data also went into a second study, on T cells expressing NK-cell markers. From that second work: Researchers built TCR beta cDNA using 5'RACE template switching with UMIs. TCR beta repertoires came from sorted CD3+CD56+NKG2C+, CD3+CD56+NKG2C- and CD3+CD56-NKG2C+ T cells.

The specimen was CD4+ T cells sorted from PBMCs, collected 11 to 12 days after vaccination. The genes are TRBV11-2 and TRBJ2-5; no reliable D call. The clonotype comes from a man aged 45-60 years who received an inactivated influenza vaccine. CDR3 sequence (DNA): TGTGCCAGCAGCTTAGCCCTAAGGGAGACCCAGTACTTC. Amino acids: CASSLALRETQYF.